This TCR beta chain emerged from a study of shared clonotypes between healthy human individuals. Study-level findings and limits: Sharing across four donors was highest in naive CD4 (around 5%) and lowest in memory CD8 (roughly 0.4%).

TCRdb keeps only in-frame clones here, not all; method: immunoSEQ multiplex PCR. The data contain about 2.4 million clones, approximately 90% of them seen just once; the ten biggest clones take up roughly 0.13%. In its sample, this clone was seen a few times. Its specificity is not known. In germline, CDR1 is MDHEN, CDR2 SYDVKM. The CDR3 is 14 residues long. V lost 11 bases and J lost 8, with 19 bases in between. Sequencing was performed on naive CD4+ T cells sorted from blood. Indicated subset: CD45RA+ positively selected. The chain recombines TRBV28 with TRBJ1-6; D possibly corresponds to TRBD1 (5 bases). The TCR sequence derives from a man aged 18 to 29 in good health. The CDR3 sequence: CAPKEGKGDSPLHF. In DNA form, the CDR3 reads TGTGCCCCCAAGGAAGGCAAAGGGGATTCACCCCTCCACTTT.